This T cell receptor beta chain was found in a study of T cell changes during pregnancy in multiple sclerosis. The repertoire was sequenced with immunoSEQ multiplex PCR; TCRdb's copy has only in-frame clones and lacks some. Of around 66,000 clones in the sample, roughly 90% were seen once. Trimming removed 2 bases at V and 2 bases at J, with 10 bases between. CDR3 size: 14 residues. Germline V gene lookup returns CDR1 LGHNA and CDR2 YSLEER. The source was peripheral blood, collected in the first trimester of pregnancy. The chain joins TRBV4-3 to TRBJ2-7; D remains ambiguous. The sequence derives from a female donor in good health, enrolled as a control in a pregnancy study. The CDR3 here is CASSQQPQAYEQYF. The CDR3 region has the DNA TGCGCCAGCAGCCAACAGCCTCAGGCCTACGAGCAGTACTTC.